A selection of T cell receptor beta chains follows, all from one sample in a study of cytomegalovirus exposure and HLA in healthy donors. Sequencing used immunoSEQ multiplex PCR; TCRdb keeps in-frame clones, though not all of them. The sample lists roughly 200,000 clones, around 86% occurring once. Sequences were obtained from PBMCs. The receptors come from a woman between 40 and 50 years old in good health and CMV-seronegative. Both conserved end residues are part of each CDR3. Fields, in order: J gene, D gene, clone size, V gene, CDR3 DNA, CDR3 protein. D genes are given only for firm matches. Clone size appears in some rows only: once, few, many, or a class for an expanded clone.

TRBJ2-5,TRBD1,NA,TRBV11-2,TGTGCCAGCAGCGTAGGAACAGGGGCTCAAGAGACCCAGTACTTC,CASSVGTGAQETQYF
TRBJ2-7,NA,NA,TRBV29-1,TGCAGCGTGGGTCCGAGGGCAGCATCCTACGAGCAGTACTTC,CSVGPRAASYEQYF
TRBJ2-1,NA,NA,TRBV5-4,TGTGCCAGCAGCTCGACTAGCAATGAGCAGTTCTTC,CASSSTSNEQFF
TRBJ1-2,NA,NA,TRBV19,TGTGCCAGTAGCCCCCCCGGACAGACTAACTATGGCTACACCTTC,CASSPPGQTNYGYTF
TRBJ2-1,TRBD2,once,TRBV2,TGTGCCACCCAGCGGGAGGTTTACAATGAGCAGTTCTTC,CATQREVYNEQFF
TRBJ2-7,NA,NA,TRBV12-1,TGTGCCAGCAGCTCTTGCGGACAGGGGGAGGGGGAGCAGTACTTC,CASSSCGQGEGEQYF
TRBJ2-7,NA,NA,TRBV6-5,TGTGCCAGCAGCGACAGTTTCTCCGAGCAGTACTTC,CASSDSFSEQYF
TRBJ2-1,TRBD2,NA,TRBV30,TGTGCCTGGAGTAGTAGCGGGAGTTCCTACAATGAGCAGTTCTTC,CAWSSSGSSYNEQFF
TRBJ2-2,TRBD1,NA,TRBV30,TGTGCCTGGACCGGGACAGCGAACACCGGGGAGCTGTTTTTT,CAWTGTANTGELFF
TRBJ2-3,TRBD1,NA,TRBV5-4,TGTGCCAGCAGCCCAAATCAGGGGGTCTTCAGCACAGATACGCAGTATTTT,CASSPNQGVFSTDTQYF
TRBJ2-1,TRBD1,NA,TRBV2,TGTGCCAGCAGTGGGGGACAGGTCGGGCATGAGCAGTTCTTC,CASSGGQVGHEQFF
TRBJ1-6,NA,NA,TRBV7-9,TGTGCCAGCAGCTTCTCTGACAGGTTGAATTCACCCCTCCACTTT,CASSFSDRLNSPLHF
TRBJ2-2,NA,NA,TRBV15,TGTGCCACCAGCCCCTCTACGGGAAGTACCGGGGAGCTGTTTTTT,CATSPSTGSTGELFF
TRBJ2-5,TRBD2,once,TRBV30,TGTGCCTGGACCACCGGACTAGCGGGGCAAGAGACCCAGTACTTC,CAWTTGLAGQETQYF
TRBJ2-3,TRBD1,NA,TRBV2,TGTGCCAGCAGCGGACAGGGGCTCCGCACAGATACGCAGTATTTT,CASSGQGLRTDTQYF
TRBJ2-7,TRBD1,few,TRBV29-1,TGCAGCGTTATTAAAGGGGGCGAAGGCATGAGTTACGAGCAGTACTTC,CSVIKGGEGMSYEQYF
TRBJ1-1,NA,NA,TRBV27,TGTGCCACAGGAAAACCGGGGTTGAACACTGAAGCTTTCTTT,CATGKPGLNTEAFF
TRBJ2-1,TRBD2,few,TRBV19,TGTGCCAGTAGGCCACGACTAGCGGTGACTTCCTACAATGAGCAGTTCTTC,CASRPRLAVTSYNEQFF
TRBJ2-2,TRBD1,NA,TRBV2,TGTGCCAGCAGAGGACAGGTTCCAGGCACCGGGGAGCTGTTTTTT,CASRGQVPGTGELFF
TRBJ2-2,NA,few,TRBV19,TGTGCCAGTAAAATCGGGAGTATCATGACCGGGGAGCTGTTTTTT,CASKIGSIMTGELFF
TRBJ2-1,NA,NA,TRBV5-7,TGTGCCAGCAGCCCCCTCGGGGTCGTCTACAATGAGCAGTTCTTC,CASSPLGVVYNEQFF
TRBJ2-4,NA,NA,TRBV2,TGTGCCAGCACCCTATCGGAAAACATTCAGTACTTC,CASTLSENIQYF
TRBJ2-3,TRBD1,once,TRBV6-4,TGTGCCAGCAGTAGGGACAGGGCGACAGATACGCAGTATTTT,CASSRDRATDTQYF
TRBJ2-1,TRBD2,NA,TRBV6-4,TGTGCCAGCAGTGACTCACTAGCGGGGGGGGATGAGCAGTTCTTC,CASSDSLAGGDEQFF
TRBJ2-7,TRBD1,NA,TRBV5-1,TGCGCCAGCAGCACGGACAGGGGACTTCAGTACTTC,CASSTDRGLQYF
TRBJ2-1,TRBD2,NA,TRBV10-1,TGCGCCAGCAGTGAGTTAATGACTAGCGGGAGTGGTGAGCAGTTCTTC,CASSELMTSGSGEQFF
TRBJ2-7,NA,NA,TRBV27,TGTGCCAGCAGTTGGGGGCAGGGGATCTCCTACGAGCAGTACTTC,CASSWGQGISYEQYF
TRBJ1-5,TRBD1,NA,TRBV2,TGTGCCAGCAGTGTTCGGGACAGGCCAAGTCATCAGCCCCAGCATTTT,CASSVRDRPSHQPQHF
TRBJ1-2,TRBD1,NA,TRBV28,TGTGCCAGCAGGCCCGGCCCGGGACAGTATGGCTACACCTTC,CASRPGPGQYGYTF
TRBJ1-3,NA,NA,TRBV19,TGTGCCAGTAGTATCGGTAACTCTGGAAACACCATATATTTT,CASSIGNSGNTIYF
TRBJ2-2,TRBD2,NA,TRBV19,TGTGCCAGTAGTATTTTTGCCCCCCGTAGCGGGAGGACCGGGGAGCTGTTTTTT,CASSIFAPRSGRTGELFF
TRBJ2-1,TRBD2,NA,TRBV19,TGTGCCAGTAGTCCCAAGGTAGCGGGATCCTCCTACAATGAGCAGTTCTTC,CASSPKVAGSSYNEQFF
TRBJ2-5,NA,NA,TRBV27,TGTGCCAGCAGGGCAGGGGATAGGGAGACCCAGTACTTC,CASRAGDRETQYF
TRBJ1-5,NA,few,TRBV6-6,TGTGCCAGCAGTTACTCGAGGACAGAGAGCAATCAGCCCCAGCATTTT,CASSYSRTESNQPQHF
TRBJ2-4,NA,NA,TRBV6-1,TGTGCCAGCAGTCAGGACAGGCGGAGGGACATTCAGTACTTC,CASSQDRRRDIQYF
TRBJ1-2,NA,few,TRBV5-6,TGTGCCAGCAGGGAGGAGGGGTCACCCAGAGATACTAACTATGGCTACACCTTC,CASREEGSPRDTNYGYTF
TRBJ1-1,NA,NA,TRBV13,TGTGCCAGCAGGTCGAGATTCGAACGGACTGAAGCTTTCTTT,CASRSRFERTEAFF
TRBJ1-1,TRBD1,NA,TRBV18,TGTGCCAGCTCACCAGGACAGGGGGCTGGTGAAGCTTTCTTT,CASSPGQGAGEAFF
TRBJ2-3,TRBD2,NA,TRBV5-4,TGTGCCAGCAGCTTGGCCGGGGCGGGAGTGGGCACAGATACGCAGTATTTT,CASSLAGAGVGTDTQYF
TRBJ2-5,NA,NA,TRBV2,TGTGCCAGCGTGGGGCAGGACCGGGGGTGGACCCAGTACTTC,CASVGQDRGWTQYF